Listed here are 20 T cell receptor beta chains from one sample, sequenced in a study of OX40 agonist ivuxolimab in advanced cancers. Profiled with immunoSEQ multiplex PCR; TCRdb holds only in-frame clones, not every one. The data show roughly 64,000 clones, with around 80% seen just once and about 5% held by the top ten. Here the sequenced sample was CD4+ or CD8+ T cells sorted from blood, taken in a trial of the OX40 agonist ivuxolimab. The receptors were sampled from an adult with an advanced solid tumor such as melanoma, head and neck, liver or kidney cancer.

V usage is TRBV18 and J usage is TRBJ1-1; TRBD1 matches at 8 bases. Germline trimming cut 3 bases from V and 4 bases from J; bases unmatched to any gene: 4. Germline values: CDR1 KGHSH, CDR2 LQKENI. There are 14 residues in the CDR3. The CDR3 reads CASSPDRDGTEAFF. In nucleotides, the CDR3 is TGTGCCAGCTCACCGGACAGGGATGGCACTGAAGCTTTCTTT. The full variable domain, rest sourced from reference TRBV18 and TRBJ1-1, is NAGVMQNPRHLVRRRGQEARLRCSPMKGHSHVYWYRQLPEEGLKFMVYLQKENIIDESGMPKERFSAEFPKEGPSILRIQQVVRGDSAAYFCASSPDRDGTEAFFGQGTRLTVV.

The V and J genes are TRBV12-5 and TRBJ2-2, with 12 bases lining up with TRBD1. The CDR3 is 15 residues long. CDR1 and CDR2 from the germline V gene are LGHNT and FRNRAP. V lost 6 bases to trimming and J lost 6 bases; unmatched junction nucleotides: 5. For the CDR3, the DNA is TGTGCTAGTGGGCCAGGGACAGGGGGCCCCGGGGAGCTGTTTTTT. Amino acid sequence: CASGPGTGGPGELFF.

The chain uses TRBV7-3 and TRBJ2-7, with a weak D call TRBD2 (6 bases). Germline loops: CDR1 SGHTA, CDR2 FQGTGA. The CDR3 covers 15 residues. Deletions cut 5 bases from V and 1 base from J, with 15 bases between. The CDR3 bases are TGTGCCAGCAGCCCATGGGCTAGCGATTCCTACGAGCAGTACTTC. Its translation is CASSPWASDSYEQYF.

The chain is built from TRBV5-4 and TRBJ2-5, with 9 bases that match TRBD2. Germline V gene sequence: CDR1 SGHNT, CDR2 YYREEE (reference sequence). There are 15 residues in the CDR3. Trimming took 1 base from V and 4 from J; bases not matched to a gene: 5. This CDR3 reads CASSLPGTSTETQYF. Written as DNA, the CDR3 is TGTGCCAGCAGCTTGCCCGGGACTAGCACAGAGACCCAGTACTTC.

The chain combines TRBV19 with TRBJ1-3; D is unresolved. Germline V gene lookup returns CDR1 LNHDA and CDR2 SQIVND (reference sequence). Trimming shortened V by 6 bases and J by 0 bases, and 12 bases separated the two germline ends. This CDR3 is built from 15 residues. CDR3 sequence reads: CASSLGEYSGNTIYF. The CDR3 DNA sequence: TGTGCCAGTAGCCTCGGGGAGTACTCTGGAAACACCATATATTTT.

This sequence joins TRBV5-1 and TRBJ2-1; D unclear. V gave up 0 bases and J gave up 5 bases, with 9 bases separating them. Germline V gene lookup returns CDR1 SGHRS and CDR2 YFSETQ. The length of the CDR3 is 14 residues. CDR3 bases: TGCGCCAGCAGCTTGGTAACAGATGACAATGAGCAGTTCTTC. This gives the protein CASSLVTDDNEQFF.

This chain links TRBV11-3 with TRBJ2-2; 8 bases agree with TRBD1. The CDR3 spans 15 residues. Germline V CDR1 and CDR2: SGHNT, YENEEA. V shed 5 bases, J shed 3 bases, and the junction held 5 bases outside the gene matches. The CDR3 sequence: CASSPGQGDTGELFF. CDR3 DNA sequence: TGTGCCAGCAGCCCCGGACAGGGTGACACCGGGGAGCTGTTTTTT.

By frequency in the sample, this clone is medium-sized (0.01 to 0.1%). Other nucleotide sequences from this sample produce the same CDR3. CDR3 sequence (DNA): TGTGCCAGCAGTCTTATCGGCTCTGGAAACACCATATATTTT. It yields the protein CASSLIGSGNTIYF. The chain couples TRBV6-5 to TRBJ1-3, with D unclear. The CDR3 loop spans 14 amino acids. CDR1 is MNHEY, CDR2 SVGAGI, per germline. Trimming stripped 5 bases from V and 0 bases from J, with 8 bases between.

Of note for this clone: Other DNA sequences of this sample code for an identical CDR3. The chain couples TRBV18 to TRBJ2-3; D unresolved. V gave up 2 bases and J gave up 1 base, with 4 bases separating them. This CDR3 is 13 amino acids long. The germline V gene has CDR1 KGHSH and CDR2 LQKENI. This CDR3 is CASSPGGTDTQYF. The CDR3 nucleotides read TGTGCCAGCTCACCAGGAGGCACAGATACGCAGTATTTT.

The CDR3 here is CASSYDGPTDTQYF. The CDR3, as DNA: TGTGCCAGCAGCTATGACGGACCCACAGATACGCAGTATTTT. The chain has TRBV7-2 and TRBJ2-3; D unresolved. The CDR3 runs to 14 residues. Germline assignment: CDR1 SGHTA and CDR2 FQGNSA. Trimming shortened V by 4 bases and J by 2 bases, and 10 bases separated the two germline ends.

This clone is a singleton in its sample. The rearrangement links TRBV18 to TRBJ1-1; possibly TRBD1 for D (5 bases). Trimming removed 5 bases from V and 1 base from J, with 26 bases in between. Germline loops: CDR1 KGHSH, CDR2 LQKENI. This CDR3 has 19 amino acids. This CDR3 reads CASSTTPRASTHSNTEAFF. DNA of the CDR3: TGTGCCAGCTCAACCACCCCCAGGGCATCAACCCATTCGAACACTGAAGCTTTCTTT.

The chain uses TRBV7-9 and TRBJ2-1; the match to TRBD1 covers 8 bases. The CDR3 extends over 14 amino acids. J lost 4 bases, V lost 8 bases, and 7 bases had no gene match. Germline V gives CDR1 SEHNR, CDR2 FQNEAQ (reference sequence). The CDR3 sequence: CASVSGGRYNEQFF. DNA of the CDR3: TGTGCCAGCGTCTCAGGGGGCAGATACAATGAGCAGTTCTTC.

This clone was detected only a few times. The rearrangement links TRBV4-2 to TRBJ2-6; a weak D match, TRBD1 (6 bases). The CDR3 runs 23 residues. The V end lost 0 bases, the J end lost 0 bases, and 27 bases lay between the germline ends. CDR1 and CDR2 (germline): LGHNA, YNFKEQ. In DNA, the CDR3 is TGTGCCAGCAGCCAAGATCTTTTCGGCTCACCGGGACACCAAGGCTCTGGGGCCAACGTCCTGACTTTC. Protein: CASSQDLFGSPGHQGSGANVLTF.

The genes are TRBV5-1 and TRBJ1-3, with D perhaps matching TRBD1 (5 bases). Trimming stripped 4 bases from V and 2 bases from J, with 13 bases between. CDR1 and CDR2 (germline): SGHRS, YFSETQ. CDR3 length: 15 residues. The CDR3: CASSGETGAGNTIYF. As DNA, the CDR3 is TGCGCCAGCAGCGGTGAAACGGGGGCTGGAAACACCATATATTTT.

The CDR3: CASSPEGGLAGTYNEQFF. DNA of the CDR3: TGTGCCAGCAGCCCAGAGGGGGGACTAGCGGGCACCTACAATGAGCAGTTCTTC. The chain carries TRBV11-1 and TRBJ2-1; 12 nucleotides match TRBD2. CDR1 is SGHAT and CDR2 is FQDESV in the germline V gene (reference sequence). Trimming at V came to 5 bases and at J to 2 bases, leaving 10 bases not matched to a gene. The CDR3 consists of 18 residues.

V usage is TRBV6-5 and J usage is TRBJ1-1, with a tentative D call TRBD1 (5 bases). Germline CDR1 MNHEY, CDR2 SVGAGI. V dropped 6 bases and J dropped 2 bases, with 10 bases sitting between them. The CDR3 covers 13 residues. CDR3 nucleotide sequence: TGTGCCAGCAGCCGAGACAGTAACACTGAAGCTTTCTTT. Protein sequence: CASSRDSNTEAFF.

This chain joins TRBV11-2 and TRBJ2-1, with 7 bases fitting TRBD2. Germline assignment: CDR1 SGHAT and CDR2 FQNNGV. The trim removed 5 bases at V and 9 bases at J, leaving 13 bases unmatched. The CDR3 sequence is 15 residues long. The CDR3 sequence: CASSLLANMVSEQFF. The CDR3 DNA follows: TGTGCCAGCAGCCTACTAGCGAATATGGTCAGTGAGCAGTTCTTC.

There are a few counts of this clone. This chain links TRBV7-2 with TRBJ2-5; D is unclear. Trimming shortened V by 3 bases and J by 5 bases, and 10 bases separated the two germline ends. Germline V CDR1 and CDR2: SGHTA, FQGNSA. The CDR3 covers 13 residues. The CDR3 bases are TGTGCCAGCAGCTTTGGGGTTGGTGAGACCCAGTACTTC. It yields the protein CASSFGVGETQYF.

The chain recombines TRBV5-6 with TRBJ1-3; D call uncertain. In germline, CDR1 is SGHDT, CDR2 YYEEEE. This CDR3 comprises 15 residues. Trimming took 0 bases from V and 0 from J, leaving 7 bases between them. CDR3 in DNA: TGTGCCAGCAGCTTGGGCAGGAGCTCTGGAAACACCATATATTTT. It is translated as CASSLGRSSGNTIYF.

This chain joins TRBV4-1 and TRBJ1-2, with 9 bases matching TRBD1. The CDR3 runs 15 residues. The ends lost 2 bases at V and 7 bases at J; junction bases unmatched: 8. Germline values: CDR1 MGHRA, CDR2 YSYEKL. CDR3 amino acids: CASSQPRTGATGYTF. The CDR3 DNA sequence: TGCGCCAGCAGCCAACCTCGGACAGGGGCTACTGGCTACACCTTC.